One sample yielded the 30 T cell receptor beta chains listed below, sequenced in a study of blood T cell repertoires in COVID-19. Assay: immunoSEQ multiplex PCR; the TCRdb copy retains only in-frame clones and omits some. The data show 50,000 to 75,000 clones, 91% seen once. The sequencing input was peripheral blood. The receptors were sampled from a human donor in a cohort sampled during active COVID-19.

This clone appeared once. The V and J genes are TRBV21-1 and TRBJ1-6; TRBD1, the table's D call, lacks a check against the DNA. TRBV21-1 is described as a pseudogene. The CDR3 sequence is 15 residues long. For the CDR3, the DNA is TGTGCCAGCAGCAATTTAGGGACAGGGGGAACACCCCTCCACTTT. Translation gives CASSNLGTGGTPLHF.

The chain is built from TRBV5-4 and TRBJ1-3; TRBD1 might be the D (6 bases). Trimming removed 2 bases from V and 0 bases from J, with 6 bases in between. Germline V gives CDR1 SGHNT, CDR2 YYREEE (reference sequence). CDR3 length: 14 amino acids. The chain's CDR3 is CASSLGGSGNTIYF. The CDR3 DNA follows: TGTGCCAGCAGCTTAGGGGGCTCTGGAAACACCATATATTTT. The entire variable domain, with the rest obtained from reference TRBV5-4 and TRBJ1-3, is as follows: ETGVTQSPTHLIKTRGQQVTLRCSSQSGHNTVSWYQQALGQGPQFIFQYYREEENGRGNFPPRFSGLQFPNYSSELNVNALELDDSALYLCASSLGGSGNTIYFGEGSWLTVV.

The chain carries TRBV5-1 and TRBJ2-5, with a tentative D call TRBD2 (5 bases). Trimming pared 1 base from V and 3 bases from J, leaving 13 bases between. The CDR3 has 15 residues. CDR1 SGHRS and CDR2 YFSETQ come from the germline V gene. Written as DNA, the CDR3 is TGCGCCAGCAGCTTGAGCCCAGCCGGGAAAGAGACCCAGTACTTC. The encoded protein is CASSLSPAGKETQYF.

The CDR3 nucleotides read TGTGCCAGCTCACCCGGGACTAGCGGGCGCACAGATACGCAGTATTTT. Translated, it gives CASSPGTSGRTDTQYF. The J gene is TRBJ2-3, the V gene TRBV18; 12 bases map to TRBD2. V lost 3 bases, J lost 1 base, and 2 bases stayed unmatched. This CDR3 region has 16 residues. Germline CDR1 reads KGHSH; CDR2 reads LQKENI.

Here the CDR3 DNA reads TGTGCCAGCAGGCCCGGCGGATATGGCTACACCTTC. Protein: CASRPGGYGYTF. This rearrangement joins TRBV28 to TRBJ1-2; D call uncertain. This CDR3 region has 12 residues. V was trimmed by 6 bases and J by 5 bases, leaving 10 bases between them. Germline V gene data show CDR1 as MDHEN and CDR2 as SYDVKM.

V gene TRBV27 combines with J gene TRBJ1-5; D perhaps matches TRBD1 (5 bases). Germline lookup yields CDR1 MNHEY and CDR2 SMNVEV (reference sequence). The CDR3 covers 14 residues. Trimming took off 8 bases at V and 4 bases at J, with 15 bases between the two ends. The CDR3 sequence: CASALRGGNQPQHF. The CDR3 DNA is TGTGCCAGCGCCCTTCGCGGGGGTAATCAGCCCCAGCATTTT.

The chain couples TRBV3-1 (or the pseudogene TRBV3-2) to TRBJ1-2; TRBD1 might be the D (6 bases). CDR1 is LGHDT and CDR2 is YNNKEL in the germline V gene (reference sequence). This CDR3 contains 16 residues. V lost 0 bases and J lost 4, with 15 bases in between. The CDR3 DNA reads as TGTGCCAGCAGCCAAGAGTTAGAGGACAGCTCCTATGGCTACACCTTC. As protein: CASSQELEDSSYGYTF.

The gene calls are TRBV7-2 and TRBJ2-7; a possible D gene is TRBD1 (5 bases). Germline V lookup: CDR1 SGHTA, CDR2 FQGNSA. The CDR3 consists of 15 residues. V was cut by 3 bases and J by 2 bases, with 14 bases left in between. The CDR3 coding sequence is TGTGCCAGCAGCTTTTCCCAGGGAATCCCCTACGAGCAGTACTTC. Residues: CASSFSQGIPYEQYF. The full variable domain, its missing parts supplied by reference TRBV7-2 and TRBJ2-7, is GAGVSQSPSNKVTEKGKDVELRCDPISGHTALYWYRQSLGQGLEFLIYFQGNSAPDKSGLPSDRFSAERTGGSVSTLTIQRTQQEDSAVYLCASSFSQGIPYEQYFGPGTRLTVT.

V gene TRBV5-1 combines with J gene TRBJ1-2, with a tentative D call TRBD1 (6 bases). The CDR3 totals 15 residues. Looked up from germline, CDR1 is SGHRS and CDR2 is YFSETQ. The ends were cut back, 2 bases at V and 2 bases at J, with 13 bases in the middle. The CDR3 protein is CASSFSPGANYGYTF. The CDR3 nucleotides are TGCGCCAGCAGCTTTTCGCCAGGGGCGAACTATGGCTACACCTTC.

The chain recombines TRBV5-4 with TRBJ2-3, with TRBD2 as a possible D gene (7 bases). Germline-derived CDR1 and CDR2 are SGHNT and YYREEE (reference sequence). CDR3 size: 16 residues. V shed 2 bases and J shed 3 bases, with 16 bases lying between them. CDR3 sequence reads: CASSLVSGGPTDTQYF. The CDR3 coding sequence is TGTGCCAGCAGCTTAGTGTCGGGGGGCCCTACAGATACGCAGTATTTT.

This chain uses TRBV15 with TRBJ2-2; D is possibly TRBD2 (6 bases). The V gene lost 5 bases and the J gene lost 6 bases, with 16 bases spanning the gap. There are 15 residues in the CDR3. Germline lookup yields CDR1 LNHNV and CDR2 YYDKDF (reference sequence). CDR3 DNA: TGTGCCACCAGCGCCCCGGGACTCGATGCCGGGGAGCTGTTTTTT. Its translation is CATSAPGLDAGELFF. The complete variable domain, with remaining parts taken from reference TRBV15 and TRBJ2-2, reads DAMVIQNPRYQVTQFGKPVTLSCSQTLNHNVMYWYQQKSSQAPKLLFHYYDKDFNNEADTPDNFQSRRPNTSFCFLDIRSPGLGDTAMYLCATSAPGLDAGELFFGEGSRLTVL.

This chain connects TRBV4-1 to TRBJ1-6, with D possibly matching TRBD1 (6 bases). This CDR3 comprises 15 residues. From germline, CDR1 is MGHRA and CDR2 YSYEKL. Trimming shortened V by 1 base and J by 9 bases, and 13 bases separated the two germline ends. The CDR3 here is CASSQGPGEFSPLHF. In DNA form, the CDR3 reads TGCGCCAGCAGCCAAGGACCAGGGGAGTTTTCACCCCTCCACTTT.

The chain employs TRBV29-1 and TRBJ2-7; 7 nucleotides line up with TRBD2. J lost 2 bases, V lost 6 bases, and 10 bases had no gene match. The germline V gene encodes CDR1 SQVTM and CDR2 ANQGSEA. The CDR3 extends over 14 amino acids. For the CDR3, the DNA is TGCAGCGTCCGGGGGGTCTTGCCACCCTACGAGCAGTACTTC. Translated, it gives CSVRGVLPPYEQYF.

The J gene is TRBJ1-2, the V gene TRBV6-5, with TRBD1 matching 9 bases. The CDR3 is 13 amino acids. V gave up 7 bases and J gave up 6 bases; unmatched junction bases: 6. Germline CDR1 and CDR2: MNHEY and SVGAGI. The CDR3: CASKPTGGNGYTF. The CDR3 DNA follows: TGTGCCAGCAAACCAACAGGGGGCAATGGCTACACCTTC.

This chain links TRBV11-2 with TRBJ2-5; D perhaps matches TRBD1 (6 bases). CDR1 and CDR2 from the germline V gene are SGHAT and FQNNGV. Trimming shortened V by 8 bases and J by 1 base, and 14 bases separated the two germline ends. The CDR3 covers 14 residues. The CDR3 sequence: CASHWGQSQETQYF. DNA for the CDR3: TGTGCCAGCCACTGGGGGCAGTCCCAAGAGACCCAGTACTTC.

This clone rates as medium-sized. The chain employs TRBV2 and TRBJ2-2, with TRBD1 matching over 7 bases. V gave up 2 bases and J gave up 5 bases; unmatched junction bases: 5. CDR1 SNHLY and CDR2 FYNNEI come from the germline V gene. This CDR3 is built from 15 residues. The CDR3, as DNA: TGTGCCAGCAGTGAAACCGGGACAGTTACCGGGGAGCTGTTTTTT. Translating it yields CASSETGTVTGELFF.

V gene TRBV7-9 combines with J gene TRBJ2-1; 9 bases line up with TRBD2. CDR1 and CDR2 (germline): SEHNR, FQNEAQ (reference sequence). V gave up 10 bases and J gave up 3 bases; unmatched junction bases: 10. The CDR3 runs 15 residues. The CDR3: CAIPGLAGFYNEQFF. The CDR3 coding sequence is TGTGCCATTCCGGGTCTAGCGGGGTTCTACAATGAGCAGTTCTTC.

The chain has TRBV5-8 and TRBJ1-5; D uncertain. The V gene lost 7 bases and the J gene lost 3 bases, with 11 bases spanning the gap. This CDR3 has 13 residues. Germline-derived CDR1 and CDR2 are SGHTS and YDEGEE. DNA for the CDR3: TGTGCCAGCCGATCGAGATTCAATCAGCCCCAGCATTTT. Translation: CASRSRFNQPQHF.

This chain joins TRBV6-5 and TRBJ2-3; 7 bases align to TRBD1. This CDR3 contains 15 residues. Germline V gives CDR1 MNHEY, CDR2 SVGAGI. Trimming cost V 7 bases and J 0 bases; bases outside gene matches: 7. For the CDR3, the DNA is TGTGCCAGCACCGACCGGGACAGAAGCACAGATACGCAGTATTTT. Amino acid sequence: CASTDRDRSTDTQYF.

The V call is TRBV10-3, the J call TRBJ1-1; D might be TRBD1 (6 bases). V was clipped by 1 base and J by 9 bases, with 6 bases between them. CDR3 length: 11 amino acids. Germline V CDR1 and CDR2: ENHRY, SYGVKD. The CDR3 loop reads CAISEWDKAFF. The CDR3 DNA reads as TGTGCCATCAGTGAGTGGGACAAAGCTTTCTTT.

The chain links TRBV6-6 to TRBJ1-2, with a tentative D call TRBD1 (6 bases). V was shortened by 5 bases and J by 5 bases, with 27 bases between the two germline ends. The CDR3 length is 18 residues. The germline gives CDR1 MNHNY, CDR2 SVGAGI (reference sequence). The CDR3 nucleotides are TGTGCCAGCAGTCCTTACCCGGGACACGATTCCGTTAGGTATGGCTACACCTTC. Translated: CASSPYPGHDSVRYGYTF.

The V gene is TRBV2, the J gene TRBJ1-3; TRBD1 agrees at 8 bases. This CDR3 has 14 amino acids. Germline trimming cut 5 bases from V and 4 bases from J; bases unmatched to any gene: 4. Germline values: CDR1 SNHLY, CDR2 FYNNEI. The CDR3 nucleotides are TGTGCCAGCAGTCCCAGGACAGGGGGAAACACCATATATTTT. Its translation is CASSPRTGGNTIYF.

DNA of the CDR3: TGTGCCAGCAGCCCGGGACAGGGGGACGGAAACACCATATATTTT. Protein sequence: CASSPGQGDGNTIYF. This chain connects TRBV4-2 to TRBJ1-3, with 11 positions matching TRBD1. The trim removed 4 bases at V and 4 bases at J, leaving 3 bases unmatched. Germline CDR1 LGHNA, CDR2 YNFKEQ. The CDR3 contains 15 residues.

This chain joins TRBV5-1 and TRBJ2-1; D not resolved. The length of the CDR3 is 14 residues. CDR1 is SGHRS and CDR2 is YFSETQ in the germline V gene. Trimming left V 0 bases short and J 1 base short, with 5 bases between. CDR3 protein: CASSLDTSYNEQFF. CDR3 nucleotides: TGCGCCAGCAGCTTGGACACATCCTACAATGAGCAGTTCTTC.

V usage is TRBV7-3 and J usage is TRBJ2-3; 13 bases align to TRBD2. This CDR3 contains 17 residues. V shed 5 bases, J shed 3 bases, and the junction held 8 bases outside the gene matches. Germline V gives CDR1 SGHTA, CDR2 FQGTGA. CDR3 DNA sequence: TGTGCCAGCAGCCCCGGACTAGCGGGGGCGTCAACAGATACGCAGTATTTT. It is translated as CASSPGLAGASTDTQYF.

This clone was found once. The V and J genes are TRBV5-1 and TRBJ2-3; 7 bases align to TRBD2. This CDR3 is built from 15 residues. CDR1 and CDR2 (germline): SGHRS, YFSETQ. Losses at the gene ends were 5 bases for V and 4 bases for J; bases not matched to a gene: 10. CDR3 loop: CASRGGPRVPDTQYF. Here the CDR3 DNA reads TGCGCCAGCAGGGGAGGGCCTCGCGTCCCAGATACGCAGTATTTT.

The rearrangement joins TRBV7-9 to TRBJ2-3; possible D gene TRBD1, 6 bases. Germline CDR1 is SEHNR and CDR2 is FQNEAQ (reference sequence). The CDR3 runs to 15 residues. V lost 2 bases to trimming and J lost 1 base, with 10 bases between them. CDR3 in amino acids: CASSLLWGRTDTQYF. CDR3 nucleotides: TGTGCCAGCAGCTTACTTTGGGGGCGCACAGATACGCAGTATTTT.

CDR3: CATSRSTVLASIQYF. CDR3 bases: TGTGCCACCAGCAGATCTACGGTGCTAGCGAGCATTCAGTACTTC. The V call is TRBV15, the J call TRBJ2-4, with a tentative D call TRBD2 (6 bases). The CDR3 runs 15 residues. CDR1 is LNHNV and CDR2 is YYDKDF in the germline V gene (reference sequence). The germline V and J ends were trimmed by 2 bases and 9 bases, with 17 bases remaining between them.

V is TRBV7-2 and J is TRBJ2-1, with TRBD1 matching 7 bases. The germline gives CDR1 SGHTA, CDR2 FQGNSA. CDR3 size: 14 residues. V gave up 1 base and J gave up 8 bases; unmatched junction bases: 5. Written as DNA, the CDR3 is TGTGCCAGCAGCTTAGACAGGGGCTGGGATGAGCAGTTCTTC. The encoded protein is CASSLDRGWDEQFF.

The chain couples TRBV15 to TRBJ2-5, with 8 bases fitting TRBD2. Germline V gene data show CDR1 as LNHNV and CDR2 as YYDKDF (reference sequence). This CDR3 has 17 residues. V was clipped by 1 base and J by 1 base; unmatched bases: 8. CDR3 amino acids: CATSRVGGGTTQETQYF. CDR3 DNA sequence: TGTGCCACCAGCAGAGTCGGGGGGGGGACTACCCAAGAGACCCAGTACTTC.